The T cell receptor beta chain under discussion was sequenced for a study of Tregs in tolerant kidney transplant recipients. Study results and caveats: Few patients were studied, so findings need validation in larger groups. Tolerant patients' donor-specific Tregs expanded beyond overall Tregs, suggesting antigen-driven growth.

Only in-frame clones appear in the TCRdb table, and some are missing; sequencing was by immunoSEQ multiplex PCR. The table has 20,000 to 25,000 clones, approximately 84% seen once. V shed 0 bases and J 2 bases; nucleotides not matched to a gene: 2. Germline CDR1 is SGHDT and CDR2 is YYEEEE. This CDR3 has 15 amino acids. A note on this clone: As yet, its antigen is unknown.

Mixed chimerism was transient after nonmyeloablative marrow transplants from related graft donors. The input for sequencing was CD8+ T cells from blood (PBMCs), taken 6 months after the transplant. The V call is TRBV5-6, the J call TRBJ2-1, with 7 bases fitting TRBD1. The TCR comes from a human patient who received a combined kidney and bone marrow transplant. The T cells may partly be graft donor cells. The CDR3 DNA sequence: TGTGCCAGCAGCTTGGGTGGACAGGCCTACAATGAGCAGTTCTTC. It is translated as CASSLGGQAYNEQFF.